This T cell receptor (beta chain) stems from a study of neoadjuvant anti-PD-1 for oral cavity cancer. Findings of the study overall: TCR analyses covered only three patients per response group.

From germline, CDR1 is SQVTM and CDR2 ANQGSEA. V gave up 5 bases and J gave up 7 bases, with 18 bases separating them. CDR3 length equals 13 residues. Assay used: immunoSEQ multiplex PCR; TCRdb lists only in-frame clones, some missing. The repertoire holds approximately 74,000 clones, with less than 85% as singletons. With regard to this clone: Its antigen is unidentified.

The patients had HPV-negative, locally advanced oral cavity squamous cell carcinoma. PBMCs were not maintained or expanded in culture before analysis. The receptor comes from a person between 40 and 85 years old with oral cavity squamous cell carcinoma. The sequences come from PBMCs, collected before nivolumab (anti-PD-1) treatment. The chain joins TRBV29-1 to TRBJ2-7; possible D gene TRBD2, 6 bases. This CDR3 reads CSVLFRPGGEQYF. In nucleotides, the CDR3 is TGCAGCGTTCTTTTCCGGCCCGGAGGGGAGCAGTACTTC.